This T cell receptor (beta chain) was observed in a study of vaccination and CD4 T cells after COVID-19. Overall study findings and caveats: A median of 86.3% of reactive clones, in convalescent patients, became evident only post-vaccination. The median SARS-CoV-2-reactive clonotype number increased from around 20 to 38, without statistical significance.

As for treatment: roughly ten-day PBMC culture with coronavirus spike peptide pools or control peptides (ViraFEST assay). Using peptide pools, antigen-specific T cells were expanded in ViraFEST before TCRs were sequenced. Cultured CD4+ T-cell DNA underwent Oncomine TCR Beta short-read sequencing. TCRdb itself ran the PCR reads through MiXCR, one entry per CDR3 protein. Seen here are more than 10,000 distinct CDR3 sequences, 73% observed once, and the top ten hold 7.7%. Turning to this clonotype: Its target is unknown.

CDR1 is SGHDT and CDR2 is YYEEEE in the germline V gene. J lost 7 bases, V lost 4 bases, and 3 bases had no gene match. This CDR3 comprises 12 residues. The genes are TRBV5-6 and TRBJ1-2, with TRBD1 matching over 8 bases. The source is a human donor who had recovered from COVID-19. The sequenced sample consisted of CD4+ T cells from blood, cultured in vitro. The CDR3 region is CASSPGQGGYTF. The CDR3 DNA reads TGTGCCAGCAGCCCCGGACAGGGTGGCTACACCTTC.